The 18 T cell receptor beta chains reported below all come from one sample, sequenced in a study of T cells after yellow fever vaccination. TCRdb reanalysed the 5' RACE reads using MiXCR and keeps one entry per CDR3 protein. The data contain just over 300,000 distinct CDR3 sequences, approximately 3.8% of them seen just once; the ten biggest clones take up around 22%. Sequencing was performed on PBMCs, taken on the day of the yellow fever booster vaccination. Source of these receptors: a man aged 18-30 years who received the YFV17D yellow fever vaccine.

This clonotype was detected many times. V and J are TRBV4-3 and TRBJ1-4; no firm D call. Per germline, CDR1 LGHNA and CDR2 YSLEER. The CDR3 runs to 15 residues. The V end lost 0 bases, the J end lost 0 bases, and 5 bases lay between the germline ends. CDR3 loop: CASSQEAATNEKLFF. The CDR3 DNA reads TGCGCCAGCAGCCAAGAGGCTGCAACTAATGAAAAACTGTTTTTT.

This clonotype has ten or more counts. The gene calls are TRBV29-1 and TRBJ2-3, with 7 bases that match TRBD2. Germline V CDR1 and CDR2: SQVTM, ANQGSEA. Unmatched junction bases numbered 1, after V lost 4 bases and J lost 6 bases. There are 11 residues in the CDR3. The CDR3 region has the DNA TGCAGCGTTGTGGGGGGGGATACGCAGTATTTT. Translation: CSVVGGDTQYF.

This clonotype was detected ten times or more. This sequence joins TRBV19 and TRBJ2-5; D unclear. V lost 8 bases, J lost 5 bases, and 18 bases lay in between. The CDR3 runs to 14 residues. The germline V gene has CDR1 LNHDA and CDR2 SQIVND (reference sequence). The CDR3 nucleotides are TGTGCCAGTTCATTACACCAATCCCAGGAGACCCAGTACTTC. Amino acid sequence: CASSLHQSQETQYF.

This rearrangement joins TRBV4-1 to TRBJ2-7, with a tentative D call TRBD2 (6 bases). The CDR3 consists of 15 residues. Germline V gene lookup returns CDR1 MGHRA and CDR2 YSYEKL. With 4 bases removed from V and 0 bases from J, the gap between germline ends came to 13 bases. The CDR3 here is CASSLRDASSYEQYF. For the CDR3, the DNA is TGCGCCAGCAGCCTGCGGGACGCGAGCTCCTACGAGCAGTACTTC.

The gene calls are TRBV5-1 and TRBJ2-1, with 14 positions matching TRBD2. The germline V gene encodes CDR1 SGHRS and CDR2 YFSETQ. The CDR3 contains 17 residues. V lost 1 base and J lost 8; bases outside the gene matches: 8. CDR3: CASSLRTSGGPYYEQFF. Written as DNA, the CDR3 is TGCGCCAGCAGCTTGAGGACTAGCGGGGGGCCTTACTATGAGCAGTTCTTC.

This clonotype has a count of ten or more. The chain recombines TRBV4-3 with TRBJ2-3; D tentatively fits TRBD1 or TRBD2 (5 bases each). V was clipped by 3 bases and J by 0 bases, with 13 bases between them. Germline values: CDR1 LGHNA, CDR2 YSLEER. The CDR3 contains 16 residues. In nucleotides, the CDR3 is TGCGCCAGCAGCCAGTCCGGGACGGCAAGCACAGATACGCAGTATTTT. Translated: CASSQSGTASTDTQYF.

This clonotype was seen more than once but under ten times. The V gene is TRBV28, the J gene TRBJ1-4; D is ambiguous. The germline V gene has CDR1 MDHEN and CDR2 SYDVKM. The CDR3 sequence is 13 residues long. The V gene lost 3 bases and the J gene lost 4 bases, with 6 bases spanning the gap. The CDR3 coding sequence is TGTGCCAGCAGTTTTATAGATAATGAAAAACTGTTTTTT. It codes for CASSFIDNEKLFF.

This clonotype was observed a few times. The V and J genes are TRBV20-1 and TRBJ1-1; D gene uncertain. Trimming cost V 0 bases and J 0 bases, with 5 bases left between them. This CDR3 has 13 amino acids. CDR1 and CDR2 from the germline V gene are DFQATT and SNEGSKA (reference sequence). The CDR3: CSAREGLNTEAFF. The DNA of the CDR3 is TGCAGTGCTAGAGAGGGCCTGAACACTGAAGCTTTCTTT.

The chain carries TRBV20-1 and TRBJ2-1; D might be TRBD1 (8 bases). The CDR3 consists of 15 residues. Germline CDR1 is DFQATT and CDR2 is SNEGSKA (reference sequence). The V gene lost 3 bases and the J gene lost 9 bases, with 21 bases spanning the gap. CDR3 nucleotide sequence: TGCAGTGCTAGTGGGGGGGGCAGGGGGCGAGGTGAGCAGTTCTTC. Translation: CSASGGGRGRGEQFF.

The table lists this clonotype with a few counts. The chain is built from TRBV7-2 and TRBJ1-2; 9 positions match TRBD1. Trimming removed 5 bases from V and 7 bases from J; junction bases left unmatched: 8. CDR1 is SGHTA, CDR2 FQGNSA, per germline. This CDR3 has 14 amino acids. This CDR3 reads CASSQRDRDSGYTF. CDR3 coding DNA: TGTGCCAGCAGCCAACGGGACAGGGATAGTGGCTACACCTTC.

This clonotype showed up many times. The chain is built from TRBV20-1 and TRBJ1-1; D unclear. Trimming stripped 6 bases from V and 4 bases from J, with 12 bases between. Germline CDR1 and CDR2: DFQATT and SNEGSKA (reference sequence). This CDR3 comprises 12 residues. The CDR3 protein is CSARIRATEAFF. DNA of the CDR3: TGCAGTGCCAGAATACGGGCCACTGAAGCTTTCTTT.

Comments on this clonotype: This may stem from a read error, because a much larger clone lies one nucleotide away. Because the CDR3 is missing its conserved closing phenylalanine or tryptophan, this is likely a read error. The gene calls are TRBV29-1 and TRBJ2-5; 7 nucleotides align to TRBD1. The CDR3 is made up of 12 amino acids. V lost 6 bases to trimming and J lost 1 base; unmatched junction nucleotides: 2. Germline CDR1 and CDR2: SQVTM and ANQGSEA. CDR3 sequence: CSVGTVQETQYL. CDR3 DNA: TGCAGCGTAGGGACAGTCCAAGAGACCCAGTACTTG.

This chain's CDR3 is CASSQEPGSFFQFF. Here the CDR3 DNA reads TGCGCCAGCAGCCAAGAACCGGGGAGTTTTTTTCAGTTCTTC. The chain employs TRBV4-1 and TRBJ2-1; TRBD2 might be the D (5 bases). This CDR3 spans 14 amino acids. With 0 bases removed from V and 13 bases from J, the gap between germline ends came to 16 bases. Germline CDR1 MGHRA, CDR2 YSYEKL.

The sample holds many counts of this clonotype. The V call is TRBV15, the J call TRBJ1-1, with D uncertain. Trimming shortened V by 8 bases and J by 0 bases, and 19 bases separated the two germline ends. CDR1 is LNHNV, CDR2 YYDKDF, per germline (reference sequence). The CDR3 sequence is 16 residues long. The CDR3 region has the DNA TGTGCCACCGGACCAGAGAGGGAGTGGATGAACACTGAAGCTTTCTTT. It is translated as CATGPEREWMNTEAFF.

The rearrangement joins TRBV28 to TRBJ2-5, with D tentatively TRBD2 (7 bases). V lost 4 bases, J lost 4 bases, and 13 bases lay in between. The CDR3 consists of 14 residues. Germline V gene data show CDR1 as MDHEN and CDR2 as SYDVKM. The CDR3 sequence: CASSSWGGGETQYF. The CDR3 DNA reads TGTGCCAGCAGTTCCTGGGGGGGCGGAGAGACCCAGTACTTC.

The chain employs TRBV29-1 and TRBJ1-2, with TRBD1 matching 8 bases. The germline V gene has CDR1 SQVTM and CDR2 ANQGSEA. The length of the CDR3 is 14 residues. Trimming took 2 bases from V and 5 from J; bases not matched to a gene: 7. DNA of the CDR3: TGCAGCGTTGAATATAGGACAGGGATTTATGGCTACACCTTC. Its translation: CSVEYRTGIYGYTF.

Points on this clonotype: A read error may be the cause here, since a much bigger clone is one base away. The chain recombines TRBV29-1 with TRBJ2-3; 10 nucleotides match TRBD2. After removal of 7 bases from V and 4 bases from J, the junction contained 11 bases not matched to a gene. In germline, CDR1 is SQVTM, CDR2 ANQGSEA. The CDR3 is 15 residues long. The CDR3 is CSGTTSGFSSDTQYF. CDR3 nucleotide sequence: TGCAGCGGGACGACTAGCGGGTTTAGCTCAGATACGCAGTATTTT.

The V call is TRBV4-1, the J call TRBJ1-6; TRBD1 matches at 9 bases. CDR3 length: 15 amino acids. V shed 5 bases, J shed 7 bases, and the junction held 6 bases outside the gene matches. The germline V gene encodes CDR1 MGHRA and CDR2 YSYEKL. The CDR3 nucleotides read TGCGCCAGCAGCACCCGGGACAGGGCCAATTCACCCCTCCACTTT. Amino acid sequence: CASSTRDRANSPLHF.